The 11 T cell receptor beta chains reported below all come from one sample, sequenced in a study of blood T cells in healthy people across ages. The authors ran a second PCR of 7 to 11 cycles using a sample-barcoded 5' primer and a J-beta primer mix. TCRdb reprocessed the 5' RACE reads via MiXCR and lists one record per CDR3 protein. There are about 500,000 distinct CDR3 sequences in the sample; 24% occur only once, and roughly 10% lies in the top ten. These data also featured in a second study, about T cells of mothers and their children.

Sequencing was carried out using blood. The receptors were sampled from a boy aged 10-17 years in good health.

Only a few counts were recorded for this clonotype. V and J are TRBV25-1 and TRBJ1-1, with a tentative D call TRBD1 (6 bases). CDR1 MGHDK and CDR2 SYGVNS come from the germline V gene. Trimming pared 5 bases from V and 1 base from J, leaving 14 bases between. The CDR3 is made up of 15 amino acids. CDR3: CASSPKTGPNTEAFF. CDR3 in DNA: TGTGCCAGCAGTCCAAAGACAGGACCGAACACTGAAGCTTTCTTT.

The genes are TRBV5-1 and TRBJ2-1; TRBD2 agrees at 14 bases. V trimming: 4 bases; J trimming: 6 bases; junction bases outside the gene matches: 6. This CDR3 has 16 residues. Per germline, CDR1 SGHRS and CDR2 YFSETQ. The CDR3 DNA follows: TGCGCCAGCAGCCGGGTCGGGACTAGCGGGAGCAATGAGCAGTTCTTC. Protein: CASSRVGTSGSNEQFF. Combining the CDR3 with reference TRBV5-1 and TRBJ2-1 gives the whole variable domain KAGVTQTPRYLIKTRGQQVTLSCSPISGHRSVSWYQQTPGQGLQFLFEYFSETQRNKGNFPGRFSGRQFSNSRSEMNVSTLELGDSALYLCASSRVGTSGSNEQFFGPGTRLTVL.

At least ten counts were recorded for this clonotype. This chain connects TRBV7-2 to TRBJ2-4; D unresolved. V lost 0 bases, J lost 6 bases, and 9 bases lay in between. This CDR3 contains 14 residues. Germline V CDR1 and CDR2: SGHTA, FQGNSA. The CDR3 loop is CASSLAPRGNIQYF. CDR3 nucleotide sequence: TGTGCCAGCAGCTTAGCGCCTAGAGGAAACATTCAGTACTTC.

This clonotype was observed a handful of times. This chain uses TRBV3-1 with TRBJ2-3; TRBD1 matches at 10 bases. V was pared by 3 bases and J by 4 bases, with 7 bases of the junction left unmatched. CDR1 is LGHDT, CDR2 YNNKEL, per germline (reference sequence). The CDR3 has 16 amino acids. The CDR3 bases are TGTGCCAGCAGCCACGGGACAGGGGTTGTCGCAGATACGCAGTATTTT. Encoded protein: CASSHGTGVVADTQYF.

This clonotype was picked up one time. The chain employs TRBV20-1 and TRBJ1-4; D remains unclear. Looked up from germline, CDR1 is DFQATT and CDR2 is SNEGSKA (reference sequence). The CDR3 sequence is 11 residues long. V lost 6 bases and J 8 bases, leaving 10 bases between the germline ends. In DNA form, the CDR3 reads TGCAGTGCCCCGACGAGAGAAAAACTGTTTTTT. Translating gives CSAPTREKLFF.

J is TRBJ2-7 and V is TRBV6-5, with D tentatively TRBD1 or TRBD2 (5 bases each). CDR1 is MNHEY and CDR2 is SVGAGI in the germline V gene. V was trimmed by 0 bases and J by 12 bases, leaving 18 bases between them. This CDR3 comprises 14 residues. CDR3 in amino acids: CASSYSKTSGRWYF. DNA for the CDR3: TGTGCCAGCAGTTACTCGAAGACTTCGGGACGTTGGTACTTC.

The sample holds a few counts of this clonotype. The chain combines TRBV4-3 with TRBJ2-7, with 7 bases aligning to TRBD2. The CDR3 sequence is 15 residues long. Germline values: CDR1 LGHNA, CDR2 YSLEER. V was pared by 2 bases and J by 3 bases, with 7 bases of the junction left unmatched. CDR3 DNA: TGCGCCAGCAGCCAACTAGCGGAGGGGAACTACGAGCAGTACTTC. It encodes CASSQLAEGNYEQYF.

This chain connects TRBV29-1 to TRBJ2-7, with 9 bases aligning to TRBD2. The CDR3 is made up of 13 amino acids. V was clipped by 7 bases and J by 3 bases; unmatched bases: 7. Looked up from germline, CDR1 is SQVTM and CDR2 is ANQGSEA. The CDR3, as DNA: TGCAGCGCTGAGCGGGAGGCCGGCTACGAGCAGTACTTC. Amino acid sequence: CSAEREAGYEQYF.

J is TRBJ1-6 and V is TRBV3-1; the D is unclear. The CDR3 is 14 amino acids. The germline V gene has CDR1 LGHDT and CDR2 YNNKEL (reference sequence). The ends were cut back, 4 bases at V and 7 bases at J, with 11 bases in the middle. CDR3 residues: CASSPPGRNSPLHF. Here the CDR3 DNA reads TGTGCCAGCAGCCCCCCCGGGAGGAATTCACCCCTCCACTTT.

This clonotype was picked up many times. In nucleotides, the CDR3 is TGTGCCAGCAGGAAGAAGTTAGCGGGAGATTACAATGAGCAGTTCTTC. Translation gives CASRKKLAGDYNEQFF. The V and J genes are TRBV7-9 and TRBJ2-1; the match to TRBD2 covers 9 bases. The CDR3 contains 16 residues. Germline V gene lookup returns CDR1 SEHNR and CDR2 FQNEAQ (reference sequence). Losses at the gene ends were 6 bases for V and 4 bases for J; bases not matched to a gene: 10.

Here the CDR3 reads CSVGTGGDSVQYF. The CDR3 DNA reads TGCAGCGTGGGGACAGGAGGGGATTCGGTGCAGTACTTC. The chain carries TRBV29-1 and TRBJ2-7; 8 bases align to TRBD1. The germline gives CDR1 SQVTM, CDR2 ANQGSEA. J lost 9 bases, V lost 6 bases, and 13 bases had no gene match. This CDR3 is built from 13 residues.